Sequencing of this T cell receptor beta chain was carried out in a study of cytotoxic CD8 clonotypes in ibrutinib-treated CLL. Data came from immunoSEQ multiplex PCR; TCRdb stores just in-frame clones and leaves some out. The data show about 160,000 clones, roughly 90% seen once. This clonotype originated in a human donor with chronic lymphocytic leukemia. The material was PBMCs, obtained at disease progression, from a patient treated with ibrutinib.

The chain's CDR3 is CASSQTVTIDHEQYF. CDR3 bases: TGTGCCAGCTCACAGACAGTAACTATCGACCACGAGCAGTACTTC. J is TRBJ2-7 and V is TRBV18; a possible D gene is TRBD1 (5 bases). Germline V gives CDR1 KGHSH, CDR2 LQKENI. V gave up 4 bases and J gave up 5 bases, with 18 bases separating them. The CDR3 has 15 residues.